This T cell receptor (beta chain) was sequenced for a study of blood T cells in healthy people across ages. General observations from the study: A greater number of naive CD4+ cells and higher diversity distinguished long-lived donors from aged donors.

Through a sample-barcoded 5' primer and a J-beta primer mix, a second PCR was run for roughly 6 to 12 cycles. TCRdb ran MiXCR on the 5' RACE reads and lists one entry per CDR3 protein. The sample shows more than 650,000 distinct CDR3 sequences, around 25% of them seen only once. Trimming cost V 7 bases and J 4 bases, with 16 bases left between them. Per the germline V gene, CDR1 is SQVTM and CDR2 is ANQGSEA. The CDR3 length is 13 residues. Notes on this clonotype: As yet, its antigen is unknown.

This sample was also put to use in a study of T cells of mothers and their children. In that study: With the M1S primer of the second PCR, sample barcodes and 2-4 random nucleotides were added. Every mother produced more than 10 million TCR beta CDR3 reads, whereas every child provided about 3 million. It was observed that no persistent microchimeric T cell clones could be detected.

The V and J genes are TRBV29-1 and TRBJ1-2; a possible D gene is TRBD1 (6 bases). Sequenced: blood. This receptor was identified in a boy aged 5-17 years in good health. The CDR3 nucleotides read TGCAGCGCAGAGACAGGATCTCTCTATGGCTACACCTTC. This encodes CSAETGSLYGYTF.